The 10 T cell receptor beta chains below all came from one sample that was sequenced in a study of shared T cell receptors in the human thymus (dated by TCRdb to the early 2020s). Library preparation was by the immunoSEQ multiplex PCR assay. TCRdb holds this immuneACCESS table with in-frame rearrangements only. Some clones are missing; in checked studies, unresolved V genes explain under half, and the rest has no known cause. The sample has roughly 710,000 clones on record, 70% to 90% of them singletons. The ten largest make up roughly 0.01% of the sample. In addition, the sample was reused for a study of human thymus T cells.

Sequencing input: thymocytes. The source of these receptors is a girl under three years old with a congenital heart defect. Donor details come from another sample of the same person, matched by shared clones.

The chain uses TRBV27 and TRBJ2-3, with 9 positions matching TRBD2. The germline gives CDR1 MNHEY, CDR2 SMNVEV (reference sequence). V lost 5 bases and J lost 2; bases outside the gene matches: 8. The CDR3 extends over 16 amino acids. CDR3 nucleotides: TGTGCCAGCAGTCCCCCGGGCGGGGGGGCCACAGATACGCAGTATTTT. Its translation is CASSPPGGGATDTQYF.

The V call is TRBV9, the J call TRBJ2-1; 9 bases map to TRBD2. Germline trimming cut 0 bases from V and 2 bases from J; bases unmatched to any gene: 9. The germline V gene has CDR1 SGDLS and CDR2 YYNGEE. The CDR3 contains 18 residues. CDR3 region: CASSVARGGGAPYNEQFF. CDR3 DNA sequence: TGTGCCAGCAGCGTAGCTAGGGGCGGGGGGGCCCCCTACAATGAGCAGTTCTTC.

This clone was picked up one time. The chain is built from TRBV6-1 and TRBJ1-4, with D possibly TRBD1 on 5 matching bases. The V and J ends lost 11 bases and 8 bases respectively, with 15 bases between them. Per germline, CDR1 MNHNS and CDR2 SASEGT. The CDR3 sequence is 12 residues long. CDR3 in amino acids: CAGGHGREKLFF. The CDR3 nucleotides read TGTGCCGGAGGACACGGGAGAGAAAAACTGTTTTTT.

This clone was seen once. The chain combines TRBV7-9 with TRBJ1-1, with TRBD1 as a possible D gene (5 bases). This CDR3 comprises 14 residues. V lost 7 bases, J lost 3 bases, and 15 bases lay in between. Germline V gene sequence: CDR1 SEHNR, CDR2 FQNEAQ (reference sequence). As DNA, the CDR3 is TGTGCCAGCAACCTAAGGGAAGGGGACACTGAAGCTTTCTTT. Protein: CASNLREGDTEAFF.

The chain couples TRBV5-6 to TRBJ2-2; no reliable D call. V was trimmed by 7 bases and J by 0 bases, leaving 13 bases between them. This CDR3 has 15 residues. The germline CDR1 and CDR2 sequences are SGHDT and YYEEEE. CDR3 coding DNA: TGTGCCAGCGGAGAATTCGGCTCGAACACCGGGGAGCTGTTTTTT. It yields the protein CASGEFGSNTGELFF.

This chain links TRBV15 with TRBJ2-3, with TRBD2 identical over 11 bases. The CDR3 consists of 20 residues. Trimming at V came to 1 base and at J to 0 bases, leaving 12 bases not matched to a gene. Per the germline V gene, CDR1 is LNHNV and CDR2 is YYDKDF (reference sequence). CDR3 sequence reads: CATSRGPLAGGAPSTDTQYF. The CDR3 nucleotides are TGTGCCACCAGCAGAGGCCCTCTAGCGGGGGGAGCCCCTAGCACAGATACGCAGTATTTT.

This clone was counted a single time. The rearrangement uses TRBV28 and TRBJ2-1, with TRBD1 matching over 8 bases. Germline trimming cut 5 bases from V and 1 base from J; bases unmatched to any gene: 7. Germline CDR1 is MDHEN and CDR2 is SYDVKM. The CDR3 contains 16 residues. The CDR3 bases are TGTGCCAGCAGTCGTAAGGGACAGGCGTCCTACAATGAGCAGTTCTTC. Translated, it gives CASSRKGQASYNEQFF. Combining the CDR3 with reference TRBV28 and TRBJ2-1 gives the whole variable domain DVKVTQSSRYLVKRTGEKVFLECVQDMDHENMFWYRQDPGLGLRLIYFSYDVKMKEKGDIPEGYSVSREKKERFSLILESASTNQTSMYLCASSRKGQASYNEQFFGPGTRLTVL.

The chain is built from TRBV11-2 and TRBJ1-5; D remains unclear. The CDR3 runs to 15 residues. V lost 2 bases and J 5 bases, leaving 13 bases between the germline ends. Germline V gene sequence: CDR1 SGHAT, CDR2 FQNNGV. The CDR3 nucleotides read TGTGCCAGCAGCTTAAGTAGCTCGGGTGATCAGCCCCAGCATTTT. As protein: CASSLSSSGDQPQHF.

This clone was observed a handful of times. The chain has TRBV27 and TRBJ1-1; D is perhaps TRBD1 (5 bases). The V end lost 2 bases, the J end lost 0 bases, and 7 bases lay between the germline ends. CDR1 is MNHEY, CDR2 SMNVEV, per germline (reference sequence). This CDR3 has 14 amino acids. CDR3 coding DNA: TGTGCCAGCAGTTTAGACAGCCTGAACACTGAAGCTTTCTTT. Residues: CASSLDSLNTEAFF.

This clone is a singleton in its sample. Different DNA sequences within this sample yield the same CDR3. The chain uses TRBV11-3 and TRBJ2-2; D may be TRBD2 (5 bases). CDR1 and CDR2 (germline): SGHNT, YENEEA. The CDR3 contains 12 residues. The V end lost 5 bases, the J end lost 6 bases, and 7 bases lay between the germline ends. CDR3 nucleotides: TGTGCCAGCAGCGAGAGGGCCGGGGAGCTGTTTTTT. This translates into CASSERAGELFF.